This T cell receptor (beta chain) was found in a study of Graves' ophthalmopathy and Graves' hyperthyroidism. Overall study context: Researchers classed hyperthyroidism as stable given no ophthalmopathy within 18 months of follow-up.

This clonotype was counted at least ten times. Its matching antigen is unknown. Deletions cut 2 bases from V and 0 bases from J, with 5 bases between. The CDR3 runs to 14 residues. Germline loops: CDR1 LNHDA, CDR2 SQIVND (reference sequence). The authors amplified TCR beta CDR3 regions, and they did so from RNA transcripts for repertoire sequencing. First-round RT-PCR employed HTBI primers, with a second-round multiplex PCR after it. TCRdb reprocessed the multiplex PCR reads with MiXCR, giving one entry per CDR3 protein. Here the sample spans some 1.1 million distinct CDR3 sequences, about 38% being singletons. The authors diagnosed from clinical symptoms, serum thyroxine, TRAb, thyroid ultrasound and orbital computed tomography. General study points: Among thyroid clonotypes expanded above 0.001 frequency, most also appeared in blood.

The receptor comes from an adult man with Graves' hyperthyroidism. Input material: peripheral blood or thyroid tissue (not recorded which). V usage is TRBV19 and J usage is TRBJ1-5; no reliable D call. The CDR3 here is CASSIRNSNQPQHF. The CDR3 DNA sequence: TGTGCCAGTAGTATAAGGAATAGCAATCAGCCCCAGCATTTT.